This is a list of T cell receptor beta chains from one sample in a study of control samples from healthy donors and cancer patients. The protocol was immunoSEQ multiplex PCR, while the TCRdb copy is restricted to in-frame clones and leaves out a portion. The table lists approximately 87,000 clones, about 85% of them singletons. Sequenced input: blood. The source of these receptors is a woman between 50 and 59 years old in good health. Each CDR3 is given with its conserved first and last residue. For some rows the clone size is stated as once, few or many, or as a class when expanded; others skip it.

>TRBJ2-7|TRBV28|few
CASSRTSGSYEQYF
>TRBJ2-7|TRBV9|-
CASSEPGSYEQYF
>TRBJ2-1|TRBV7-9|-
CASSLRGRSYNEQFF
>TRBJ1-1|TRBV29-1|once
CSVQRVEAHTEAFF
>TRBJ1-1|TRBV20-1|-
CSAIPGVEAFF
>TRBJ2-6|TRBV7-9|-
CASSLDTFRVSGANVLTF
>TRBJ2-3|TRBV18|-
CASSPPGLAGLDTQYF
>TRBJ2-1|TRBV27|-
CATATSSPSSYNEQFF
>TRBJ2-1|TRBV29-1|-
CSGTGLAGVHEQFF
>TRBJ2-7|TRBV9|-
CASQYGDSPTYEQYF
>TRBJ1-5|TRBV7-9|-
CASSLGGGQPQHF
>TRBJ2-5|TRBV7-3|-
CASSLIGRTQETQYF
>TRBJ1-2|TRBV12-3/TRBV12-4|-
CASSPANYGYTF
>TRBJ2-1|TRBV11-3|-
CASSTGTSGRVYNEQFF
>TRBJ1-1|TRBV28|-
CASSGLGAFF
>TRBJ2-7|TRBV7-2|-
CASSAYMGYEQYF
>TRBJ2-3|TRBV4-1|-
CASSQPTLAGGRTDTQYF
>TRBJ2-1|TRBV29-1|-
CSVGKQRGPSYNEQFF
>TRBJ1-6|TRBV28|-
CASSLQNSPLHF
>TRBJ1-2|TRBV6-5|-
CASSRQGLYGYTF
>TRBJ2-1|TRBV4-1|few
CASSQERLRGIYNEQFF
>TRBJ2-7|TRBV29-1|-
CSVGDRVTEQYF
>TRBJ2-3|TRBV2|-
CASSDLVAGGTDTQYF
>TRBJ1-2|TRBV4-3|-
CASSQAFSDRGGYTF
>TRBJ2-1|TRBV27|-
CASSFTSGTPYNEQFF
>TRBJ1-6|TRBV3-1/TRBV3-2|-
CASSQNAWTGRNSPLHF
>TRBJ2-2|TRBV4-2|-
CASSLSSLTGELFF
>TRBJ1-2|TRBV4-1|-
CASSQGRVGYGYTF
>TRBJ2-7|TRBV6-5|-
CASSYRNSGDEQYF
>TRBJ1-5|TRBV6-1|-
CASSEAHDPVPQHF
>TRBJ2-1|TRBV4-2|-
CASSQVSGGDNEQFF
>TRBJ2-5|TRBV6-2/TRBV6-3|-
CASSYYRRGQETQYF
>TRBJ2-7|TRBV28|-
CASRGGTSGTGEQYF
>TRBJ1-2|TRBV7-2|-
CASSMGQGYGYTF
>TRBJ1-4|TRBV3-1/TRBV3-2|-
CASSQDGNEKLFF
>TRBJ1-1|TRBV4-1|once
CASSQGRGANTEAFF
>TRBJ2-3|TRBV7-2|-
CASSPDSLGTDTQYF
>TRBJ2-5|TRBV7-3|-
CASSLGGASGQETQYF
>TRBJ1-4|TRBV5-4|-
CASSLQGTGTEKLFF
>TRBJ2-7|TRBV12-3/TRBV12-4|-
CASSLGVSYEQYF
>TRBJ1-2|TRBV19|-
CASDSNGYGYTF
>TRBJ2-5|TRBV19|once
CASSLGLDREVRETQYF
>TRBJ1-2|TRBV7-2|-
CASSPDSINYGYTF
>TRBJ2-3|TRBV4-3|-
CASSQDSVFDLSTDTQYF
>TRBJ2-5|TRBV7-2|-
CASSLATGQGRETQYF
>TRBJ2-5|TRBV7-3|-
CASSLTGLAGETQYF
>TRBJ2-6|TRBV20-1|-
CSASPPDTGANVLTF
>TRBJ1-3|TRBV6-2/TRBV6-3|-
CASSYDPGRTSGDTIYF
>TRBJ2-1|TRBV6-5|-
CASSNTGHNEQFF
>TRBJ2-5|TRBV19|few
CASSIRGIAGGVETQYF
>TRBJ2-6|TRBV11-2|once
CASSLEIRFGANVLTF
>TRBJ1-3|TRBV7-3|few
CASSLSPDSGNTIYF
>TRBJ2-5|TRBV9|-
CASSVAPVSGRETQYF
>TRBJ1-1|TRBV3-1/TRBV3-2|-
CASSHTYRDRRRAWRAFF
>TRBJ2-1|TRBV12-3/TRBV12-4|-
CASSLGGNEQFF
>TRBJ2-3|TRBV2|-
CASSVLDTQYF
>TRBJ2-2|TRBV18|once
CASSPPIQSNTGELFF
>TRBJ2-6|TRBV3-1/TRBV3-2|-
CASGTDLKASGANVLTF
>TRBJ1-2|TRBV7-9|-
CASSLRDSKTSAEGYTF
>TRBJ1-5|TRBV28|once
CASKVSNQPQHF